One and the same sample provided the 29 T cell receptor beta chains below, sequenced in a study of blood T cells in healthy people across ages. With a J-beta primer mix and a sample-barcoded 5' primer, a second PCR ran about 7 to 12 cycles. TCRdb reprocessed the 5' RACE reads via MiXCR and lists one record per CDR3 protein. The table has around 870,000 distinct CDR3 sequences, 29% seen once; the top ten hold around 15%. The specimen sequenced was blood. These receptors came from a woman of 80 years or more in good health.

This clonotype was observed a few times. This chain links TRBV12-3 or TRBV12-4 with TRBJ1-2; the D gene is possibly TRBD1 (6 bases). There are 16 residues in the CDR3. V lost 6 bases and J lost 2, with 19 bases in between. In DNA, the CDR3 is TGTGCCAGCAGCCTCTCCACAGGGCCCCCGAACTATGGCTACACCTTC. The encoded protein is CASSLSTGPPNYGYTF.

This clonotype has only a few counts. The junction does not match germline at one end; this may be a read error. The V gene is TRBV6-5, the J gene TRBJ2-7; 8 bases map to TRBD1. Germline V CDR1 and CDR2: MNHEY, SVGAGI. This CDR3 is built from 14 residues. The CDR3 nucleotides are TGTGCCAGCAGAAGACAGGGGAGCGCCTACGGGCAGTACTTC. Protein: CASRRQGSAYGQYF.

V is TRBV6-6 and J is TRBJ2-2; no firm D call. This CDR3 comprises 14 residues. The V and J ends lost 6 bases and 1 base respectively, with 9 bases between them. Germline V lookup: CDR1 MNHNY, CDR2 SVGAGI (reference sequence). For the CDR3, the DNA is TGTGCCAGCAGCCCAAACAAGAACACCGGGGAGCTGTTTTTT. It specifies CASSPNKNTGELFF.

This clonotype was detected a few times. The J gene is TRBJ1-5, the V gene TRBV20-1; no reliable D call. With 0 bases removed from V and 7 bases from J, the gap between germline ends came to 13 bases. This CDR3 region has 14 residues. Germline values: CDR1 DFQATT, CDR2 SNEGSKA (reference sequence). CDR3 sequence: CSARDPGLQQPQHF. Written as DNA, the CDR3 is TGCAGTGCTAGAGATCCGGGGTTGCAGCAGCCCCAGCATTTT.

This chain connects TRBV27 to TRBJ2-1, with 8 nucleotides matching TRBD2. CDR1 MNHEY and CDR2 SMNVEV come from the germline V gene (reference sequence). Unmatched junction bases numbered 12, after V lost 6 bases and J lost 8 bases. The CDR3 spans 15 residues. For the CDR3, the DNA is TGTGCCAGCAGCCCGTCGGGGGGGCTGGGTTATGAGCAGTTCTTC. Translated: CASSPSGGLGYEQFF.

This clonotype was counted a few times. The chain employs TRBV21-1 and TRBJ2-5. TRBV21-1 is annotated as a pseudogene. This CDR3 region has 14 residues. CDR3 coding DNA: TGTGCCAGCAGCAAAGATCAGTACCAAGAGACCCAGTACTTC. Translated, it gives CASSKDQYQETQYF.

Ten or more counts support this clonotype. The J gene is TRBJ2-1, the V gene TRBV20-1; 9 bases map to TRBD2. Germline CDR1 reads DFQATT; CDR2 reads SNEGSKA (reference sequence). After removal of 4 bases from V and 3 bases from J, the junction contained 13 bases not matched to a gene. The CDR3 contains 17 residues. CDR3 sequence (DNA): TGCAGTGCTAACGCTCAGCGGGGGGTCCCGATCTACAATGAGCAGTTCTTC. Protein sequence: CSANAQRGVPIYNEQFF.

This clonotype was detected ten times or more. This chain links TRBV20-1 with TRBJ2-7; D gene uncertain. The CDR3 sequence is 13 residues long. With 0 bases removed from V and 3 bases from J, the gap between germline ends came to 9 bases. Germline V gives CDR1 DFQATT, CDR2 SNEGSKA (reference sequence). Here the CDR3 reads CSARDWNVYEQYF. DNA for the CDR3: TGCAGTGCTAGAGATTGGAACGTCTACGAGCAGTACTTC.

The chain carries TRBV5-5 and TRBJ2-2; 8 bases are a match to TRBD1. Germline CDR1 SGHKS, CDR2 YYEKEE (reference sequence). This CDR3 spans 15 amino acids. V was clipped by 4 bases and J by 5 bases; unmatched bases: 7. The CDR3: CASSTGQGITGELFF. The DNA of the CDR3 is TGTGCCAGCAGCACTGGACAGGGAATTACCGGGGAGCTGTTTTTT. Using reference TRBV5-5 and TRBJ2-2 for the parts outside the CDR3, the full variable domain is DAGVTQSPTHLIKTRGQQVTLRCSPISGHKSVSWYQQVLGQGPQFIFQYYEKEERGRGNFPDRFSARQFPNYSSELNVNALLLGDSALYLCASSTGQGITGELFFGEGSRLTVL.

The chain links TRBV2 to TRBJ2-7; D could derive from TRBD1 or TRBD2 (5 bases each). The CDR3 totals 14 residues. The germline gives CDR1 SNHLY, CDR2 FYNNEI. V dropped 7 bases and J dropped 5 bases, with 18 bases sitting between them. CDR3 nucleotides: TGTGCCAGCACGGGACCAACGGGTTCCAACGAGCAGTACTTC. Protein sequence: CASTGPTGSNEQYF. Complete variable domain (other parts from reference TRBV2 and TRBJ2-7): EPEVTQTPSHQVTQMGQEVILRCVPISNHLYFYWYRQILGQKVEFLVSFYNNEISEKSEIFDDQFSVERPDGSNFTLKIRSTKLEDSAMYFCASTGPTGSNEQYFGPGTRLTVT.

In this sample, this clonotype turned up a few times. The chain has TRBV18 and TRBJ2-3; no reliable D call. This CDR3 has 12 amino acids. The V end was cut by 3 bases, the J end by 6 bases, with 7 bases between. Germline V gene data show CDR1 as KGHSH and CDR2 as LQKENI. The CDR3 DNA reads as TGTGCCAGCTCACCCGATGGGGATACGCAGTATTTT. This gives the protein CASSPDGDTQYF. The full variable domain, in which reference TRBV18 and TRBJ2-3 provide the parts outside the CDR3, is NAGVMQNPRHLVRRRGQEARLRCSPMKGHSHVYWYRQLPEEGLKFMVYLQKENIIDESGMPKERFSAEFPKEGPSILRIQQVVRGDSAAYFCASSPDGDTQYFGPGTRLTVL.

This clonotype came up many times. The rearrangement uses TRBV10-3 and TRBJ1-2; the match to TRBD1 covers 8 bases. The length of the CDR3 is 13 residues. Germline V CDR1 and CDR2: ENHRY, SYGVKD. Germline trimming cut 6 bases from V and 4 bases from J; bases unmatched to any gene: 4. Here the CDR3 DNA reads TGTGCCATCAGAGGGGACAGGATCTATGGCTACACCTTC. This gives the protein CAIRGDRIYGYTF.

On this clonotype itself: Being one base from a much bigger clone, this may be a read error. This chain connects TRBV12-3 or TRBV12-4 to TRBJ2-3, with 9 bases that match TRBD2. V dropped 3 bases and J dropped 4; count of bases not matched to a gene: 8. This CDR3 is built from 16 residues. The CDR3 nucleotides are TGTGCCAGCAGTTTCGGAAAGCGGGGGGTGGCAGATACGCAGTATTTT. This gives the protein CASSFGKRGVADTQYF.

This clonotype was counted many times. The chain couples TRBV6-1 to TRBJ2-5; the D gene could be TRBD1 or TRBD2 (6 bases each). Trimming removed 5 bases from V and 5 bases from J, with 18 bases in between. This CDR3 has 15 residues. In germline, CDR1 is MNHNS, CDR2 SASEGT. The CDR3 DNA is TGTGCCAGCAGTTTTACCGGGGGCCTGTGGGAGACCCAGTACTTC. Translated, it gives CASSFTGGLWETQYF.

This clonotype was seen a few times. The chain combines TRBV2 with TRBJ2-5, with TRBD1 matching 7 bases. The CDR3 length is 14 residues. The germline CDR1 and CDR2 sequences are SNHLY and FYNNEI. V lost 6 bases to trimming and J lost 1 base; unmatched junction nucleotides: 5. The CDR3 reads CASSTDRVQETQYF. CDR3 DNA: TGTGCCAGCAGCACCGACAGGGTCCAAGAGACCCAGTACTTC. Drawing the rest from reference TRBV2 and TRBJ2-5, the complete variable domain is EPEVTQTPSHQVTQMGQEVILRCVPISNHLYFYWYRQILGQKVEFLVSFYNNEISEKSEIFDDQFSVERPDGSNFTLKIRSTKLEDSAMYFCASSTDRVQETQYFGPGTRLLVL.

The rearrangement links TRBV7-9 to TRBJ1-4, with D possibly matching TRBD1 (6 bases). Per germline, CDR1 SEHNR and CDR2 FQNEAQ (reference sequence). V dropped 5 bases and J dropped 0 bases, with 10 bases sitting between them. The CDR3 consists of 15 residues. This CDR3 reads CASSADSATNEKLFF. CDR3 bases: TGTGCCAGCAGCGCGGACAGCGCAACTAATGAAAAACTGTTTTTT.

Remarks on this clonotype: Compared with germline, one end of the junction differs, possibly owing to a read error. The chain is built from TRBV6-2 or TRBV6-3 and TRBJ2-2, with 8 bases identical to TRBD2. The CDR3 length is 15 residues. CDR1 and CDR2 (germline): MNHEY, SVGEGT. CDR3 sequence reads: CASSFGGAGTGERFF. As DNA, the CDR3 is TGTGCCAGCAGCTTCGGGGGGGCCGGGACCGGGGAGCGGTTTTTT.

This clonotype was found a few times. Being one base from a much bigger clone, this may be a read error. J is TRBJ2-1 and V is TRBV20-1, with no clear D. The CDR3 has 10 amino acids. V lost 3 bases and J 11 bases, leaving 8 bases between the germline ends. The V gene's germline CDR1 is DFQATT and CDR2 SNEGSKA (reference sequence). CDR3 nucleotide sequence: TGCAGTGCTAGTGTGTTTAAGCAGTTCTTC. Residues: CSASVFKQFF.

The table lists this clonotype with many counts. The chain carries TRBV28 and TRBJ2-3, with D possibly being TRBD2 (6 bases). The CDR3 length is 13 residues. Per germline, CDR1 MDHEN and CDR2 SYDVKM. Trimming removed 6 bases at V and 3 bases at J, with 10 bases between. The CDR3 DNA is TGTGCCAGCAGGGGGGGAGGTACAGATACGCAGTATTTT. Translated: CASRGGGTDTQYF.

CDR3: CAINPGGPYNEQFF. CDR3 DNA: TGTGCCATCAACCCAGGGGGGCCCTACAATGAGCAGTTCTTC. This rearrangement joins TRBV10-3 to TRBJ2-1; D perhaps matches TRBD1 (7 bases). CDR3 size: 14 residues. In germline, CDR1 is ENHRY, CDR2 SYGVKD. Trimming shortened V by 7 bases and J by 2 bases, and 12 bases separated the two germline ends.

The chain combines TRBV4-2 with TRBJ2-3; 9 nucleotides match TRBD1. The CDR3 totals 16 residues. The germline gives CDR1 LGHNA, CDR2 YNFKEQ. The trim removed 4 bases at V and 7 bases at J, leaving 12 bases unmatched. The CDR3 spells CASSPTRDRALHTQYF. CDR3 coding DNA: TGTGCCAGCAGCCCGACTCGGGACAGGGCCCTCCATACGCAGTATTTT.

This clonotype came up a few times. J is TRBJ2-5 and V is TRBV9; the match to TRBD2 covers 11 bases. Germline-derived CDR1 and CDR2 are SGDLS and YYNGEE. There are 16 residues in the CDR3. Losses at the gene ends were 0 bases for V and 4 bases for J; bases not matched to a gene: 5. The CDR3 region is CASSVGVSGGAETQYF. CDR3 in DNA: TGTGCCAGCAGCGTAGGGGTTAGCGGGGGGGCAGAGACCCAGTACTTC.

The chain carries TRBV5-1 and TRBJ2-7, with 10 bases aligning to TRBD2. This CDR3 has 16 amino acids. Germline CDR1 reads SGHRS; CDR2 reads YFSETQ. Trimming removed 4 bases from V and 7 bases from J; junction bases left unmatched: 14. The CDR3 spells CASSIKDLAGEKEQYF. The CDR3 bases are TGCGCCAGCAGCATCAAAGACCTAGCGGGAGAGAAGGAGCAGTACTTC.

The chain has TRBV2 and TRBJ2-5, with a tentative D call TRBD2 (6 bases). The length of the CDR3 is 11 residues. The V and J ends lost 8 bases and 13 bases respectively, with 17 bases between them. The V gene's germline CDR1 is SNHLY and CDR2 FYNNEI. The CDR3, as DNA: TGTGCCAGCGGTGGCGGGGAGCCTCGGTACTTC. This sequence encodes CASGGGEPRYF. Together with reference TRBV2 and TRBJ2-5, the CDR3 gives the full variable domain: EPEVTQTPSHQVTQMGQEVILRCVPISNHLYFYWYRQILGQKVEFLVSFYNNEISEKSEIFDDQFSVERPDGSNFTLKIRSTKLEDSAMYFCASGGGEPRYFGPGTRLLVL.

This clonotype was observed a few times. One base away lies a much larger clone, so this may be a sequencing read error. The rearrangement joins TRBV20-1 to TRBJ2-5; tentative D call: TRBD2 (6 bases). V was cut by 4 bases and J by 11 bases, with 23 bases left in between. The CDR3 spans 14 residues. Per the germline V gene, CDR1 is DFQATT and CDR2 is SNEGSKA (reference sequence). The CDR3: CSAIEATRNNEQYF. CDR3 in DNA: TGCAGTGCTATTGAAGCGACTAGGAACAATGAGCAGTACTTC.

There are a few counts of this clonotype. The CDR3 reads CATSEYQGTEAFF. The CDR3 DNA reads as TGTGCCACCAGTGAGTATCAGGGGACTGAAGCTTTCTTT. The chain is built from TRBV24-1 and TRBJ1-1, with D tentatively TRBD1 (6 bases). The CDR3 consists of 13 residues. The V gene's germline CDR1 is KGHDR and CDR2 SFDVKD. V was clipped by 4 bases and J by 5 bases, with 10 bases between them.

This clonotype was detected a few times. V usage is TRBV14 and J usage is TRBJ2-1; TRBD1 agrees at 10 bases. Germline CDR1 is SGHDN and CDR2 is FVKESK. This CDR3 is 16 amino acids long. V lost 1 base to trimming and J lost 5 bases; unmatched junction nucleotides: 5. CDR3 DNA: TGTGCCAGCAGCCAAGCGACAGGGGGCCCCCACAATGAGCAGTTCTTC. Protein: CASSQATGGPHNEQFF.

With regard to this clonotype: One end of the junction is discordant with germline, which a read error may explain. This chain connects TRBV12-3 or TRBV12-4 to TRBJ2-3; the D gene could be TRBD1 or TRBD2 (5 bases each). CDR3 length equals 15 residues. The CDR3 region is CASRIQGVRTDAQYF. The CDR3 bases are TGTGCCAGCAGGATCCAGGGAGTGAGAACAGATGCGCAGTATTTT.

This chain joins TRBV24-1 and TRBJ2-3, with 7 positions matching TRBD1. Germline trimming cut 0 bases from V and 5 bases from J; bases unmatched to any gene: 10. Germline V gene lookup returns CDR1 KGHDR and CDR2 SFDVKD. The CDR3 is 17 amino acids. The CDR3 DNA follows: TGTGCCACCAGTGATTTGTCCCGACAAGGGGGCAAAGATACGCAGTATTTT. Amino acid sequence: CATSDLSRQGGKDTQYF.